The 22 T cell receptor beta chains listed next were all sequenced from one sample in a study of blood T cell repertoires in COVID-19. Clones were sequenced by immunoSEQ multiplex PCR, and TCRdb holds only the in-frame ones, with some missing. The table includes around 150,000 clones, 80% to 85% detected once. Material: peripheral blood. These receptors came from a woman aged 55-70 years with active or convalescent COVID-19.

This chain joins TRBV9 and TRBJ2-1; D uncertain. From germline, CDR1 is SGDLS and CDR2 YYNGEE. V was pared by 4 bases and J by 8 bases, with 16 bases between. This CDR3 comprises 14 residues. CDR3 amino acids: CASSTSREFYEQFF. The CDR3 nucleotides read TGTGCCAGCAGCACGTCCCGAGAGTTCTATGAGCAGTTCTTC.

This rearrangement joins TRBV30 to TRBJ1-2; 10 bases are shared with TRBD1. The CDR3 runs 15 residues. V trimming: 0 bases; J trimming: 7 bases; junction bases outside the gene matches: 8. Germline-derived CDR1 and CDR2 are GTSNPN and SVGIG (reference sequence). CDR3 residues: CAWSVPRQGAGGYTF. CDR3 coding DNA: TGTGCCTGGAGTGTACCCCGACAGGGGGCAGGTGGCTACACCTTC.

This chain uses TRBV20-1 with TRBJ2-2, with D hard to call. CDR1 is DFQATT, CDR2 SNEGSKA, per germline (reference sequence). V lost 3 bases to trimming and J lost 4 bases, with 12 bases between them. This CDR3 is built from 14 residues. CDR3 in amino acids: CSASDRRVTGELFF. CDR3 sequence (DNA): TGCAGTGCTAGTGACCGTCGTGTCACCGGGGAGCTGTTTTTT.

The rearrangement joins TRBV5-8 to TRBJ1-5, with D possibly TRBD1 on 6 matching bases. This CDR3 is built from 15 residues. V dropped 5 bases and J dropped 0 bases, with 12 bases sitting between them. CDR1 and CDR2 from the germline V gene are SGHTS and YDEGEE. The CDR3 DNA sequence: TGTGCCAGCAGGCAACAGGGCTATAGCAATCAGCCCCAGCATTTT. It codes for CASRQQGYSNQPQHF.

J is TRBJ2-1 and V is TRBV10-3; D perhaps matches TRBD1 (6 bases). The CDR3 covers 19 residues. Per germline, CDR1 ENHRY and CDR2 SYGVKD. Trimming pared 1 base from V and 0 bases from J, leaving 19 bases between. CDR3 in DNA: TGTGCCATCAGTGAGTACCGGGACACTATCTCGAGCTCCTACAATGAGCAGTTCTTC. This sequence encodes CAISEYRDTISSSYNEQFF.

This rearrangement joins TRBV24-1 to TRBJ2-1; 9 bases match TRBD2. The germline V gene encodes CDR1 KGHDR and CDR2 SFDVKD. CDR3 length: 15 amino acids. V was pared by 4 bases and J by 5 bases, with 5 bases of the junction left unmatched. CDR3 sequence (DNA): TGTGCCACCAGTGACTCCGGGACTAGCCACAATGAGCAGTTCTTC. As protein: CATSDSGTSHNEQFF.

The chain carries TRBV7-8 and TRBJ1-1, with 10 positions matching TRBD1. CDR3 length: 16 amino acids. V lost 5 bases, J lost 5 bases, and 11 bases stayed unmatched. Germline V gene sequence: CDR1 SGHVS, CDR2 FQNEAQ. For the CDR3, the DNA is TGTGCCAGCAGCCGACAGGGGACAGGGGTTGGAACTGAAGCTTTCTTT. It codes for CASSRQGTGVGTEAFF.

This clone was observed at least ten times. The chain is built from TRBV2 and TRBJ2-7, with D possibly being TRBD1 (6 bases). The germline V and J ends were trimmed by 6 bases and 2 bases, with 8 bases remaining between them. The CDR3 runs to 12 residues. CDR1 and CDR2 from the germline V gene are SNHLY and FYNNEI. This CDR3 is CASSQGPYEQYV. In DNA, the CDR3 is TGTGCCAGCAGCCAGGGGCCCTACGAGCAGTACGTC.

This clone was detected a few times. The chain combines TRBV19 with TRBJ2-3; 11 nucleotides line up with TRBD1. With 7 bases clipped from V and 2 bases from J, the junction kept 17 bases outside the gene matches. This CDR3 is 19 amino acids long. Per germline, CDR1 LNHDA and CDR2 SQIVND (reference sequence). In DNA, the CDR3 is TGTGCCAGTACCTTCCTAACGGGACAGGGGGTCCCGTCCACAGATACGCAGTATTTT. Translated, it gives CASTFLTGQGVPSTDTQYF.

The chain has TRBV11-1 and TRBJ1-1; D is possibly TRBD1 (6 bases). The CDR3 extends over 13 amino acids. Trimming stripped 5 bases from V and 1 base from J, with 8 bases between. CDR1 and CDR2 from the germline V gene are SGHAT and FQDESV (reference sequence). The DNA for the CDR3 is TGTGCCAGCAGCCGACAGGAGAACACTGAAGCTTTCTTT. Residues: CASSRQENTEAFF.

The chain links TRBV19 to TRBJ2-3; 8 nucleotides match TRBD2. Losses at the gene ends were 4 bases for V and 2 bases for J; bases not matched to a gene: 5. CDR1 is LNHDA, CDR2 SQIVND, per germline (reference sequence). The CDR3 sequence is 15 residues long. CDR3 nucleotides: TGTGCCAGTAGTACAGCAGCGGGGGACACAGATACGCAGTATTTT. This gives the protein CASSTAAGDTDTQYF.

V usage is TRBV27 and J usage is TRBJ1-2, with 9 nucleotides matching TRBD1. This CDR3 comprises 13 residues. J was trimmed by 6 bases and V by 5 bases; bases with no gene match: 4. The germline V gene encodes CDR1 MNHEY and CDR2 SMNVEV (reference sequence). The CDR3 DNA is TGTGCCAGCAGTACCCGGGACAGGGATGGCTACACCTTC. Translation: CASSTRDRDGYTF.

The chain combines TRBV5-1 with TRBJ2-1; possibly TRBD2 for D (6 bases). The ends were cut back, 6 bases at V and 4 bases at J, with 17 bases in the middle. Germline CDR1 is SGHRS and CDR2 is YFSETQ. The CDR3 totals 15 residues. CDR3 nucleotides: TGCGCCAGCACCCACACCAGTAGCGGATACAATGAGCAGTTCTTC. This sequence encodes CASTHTSSGYNEQFF.

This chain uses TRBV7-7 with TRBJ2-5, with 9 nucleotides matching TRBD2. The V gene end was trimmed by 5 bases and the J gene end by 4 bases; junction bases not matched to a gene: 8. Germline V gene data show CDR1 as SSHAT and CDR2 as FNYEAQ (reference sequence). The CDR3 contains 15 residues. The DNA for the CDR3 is TGTGCCAGCAGCGAGTCCGGGACTAGCTCAGAGACCCAGTACTTC. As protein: CASSESGTSSETQYF.

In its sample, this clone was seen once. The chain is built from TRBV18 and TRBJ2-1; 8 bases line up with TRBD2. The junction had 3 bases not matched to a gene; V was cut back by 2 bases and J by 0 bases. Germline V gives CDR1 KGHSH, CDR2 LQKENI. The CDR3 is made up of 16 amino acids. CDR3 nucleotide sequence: TGTGCCAGCTCACCAGGGCTAGCGGGCTCCTACAATGAGCAGTTCTTC. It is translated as CASSPGLAGSYNEQFF.

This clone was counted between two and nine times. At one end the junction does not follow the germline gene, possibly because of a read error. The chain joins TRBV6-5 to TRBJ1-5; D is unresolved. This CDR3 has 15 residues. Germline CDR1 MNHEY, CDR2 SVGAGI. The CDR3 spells CASSDSLGVGQPQHF. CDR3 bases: TGTGCCAGCAGTGACTCTCTGGGAGTGGGTCAGCCCCAGCATTTT.

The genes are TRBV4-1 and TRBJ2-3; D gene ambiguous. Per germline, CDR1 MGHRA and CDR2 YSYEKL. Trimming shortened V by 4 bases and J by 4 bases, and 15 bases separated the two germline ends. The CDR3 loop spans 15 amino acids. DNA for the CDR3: TGCGCCAGCAGCCCACCCGGAGCTAGAGCAGATACGCAGTATTTT. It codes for CASSPPGARADTQYF.

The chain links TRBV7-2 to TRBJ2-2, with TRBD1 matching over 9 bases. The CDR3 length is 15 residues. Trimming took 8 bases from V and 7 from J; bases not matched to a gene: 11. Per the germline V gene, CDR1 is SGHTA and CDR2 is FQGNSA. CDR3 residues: CASGPGTGWIGELFF. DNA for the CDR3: TGTGCCAGCGGGCCCGGGACAGGGTGGATCGGGGAGCTGTTTTTT.

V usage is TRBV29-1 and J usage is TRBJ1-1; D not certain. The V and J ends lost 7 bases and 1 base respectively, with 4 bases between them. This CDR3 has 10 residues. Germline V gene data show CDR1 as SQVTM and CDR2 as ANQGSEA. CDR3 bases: TGCAGCGCCGGGAACACTGAAGCTTTCTTT. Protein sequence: CSAGNTEAFF.

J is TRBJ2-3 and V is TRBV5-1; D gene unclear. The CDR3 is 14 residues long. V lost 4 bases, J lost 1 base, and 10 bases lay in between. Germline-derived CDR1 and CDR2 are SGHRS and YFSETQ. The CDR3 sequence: CASSARSGTDTQYF. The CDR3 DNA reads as TGCGCCAGCAGCGCCCGAAGCGGCACAGATACGCAGTATTTT.

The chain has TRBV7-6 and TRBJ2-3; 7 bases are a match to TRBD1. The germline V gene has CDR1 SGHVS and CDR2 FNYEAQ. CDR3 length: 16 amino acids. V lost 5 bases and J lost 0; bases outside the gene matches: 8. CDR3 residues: CASSTLQGSSTDTQYF. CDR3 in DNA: TGTGCCAGCAGCACGCTACAGGGGTCAAGCACAGATACGCAGTATTTT.

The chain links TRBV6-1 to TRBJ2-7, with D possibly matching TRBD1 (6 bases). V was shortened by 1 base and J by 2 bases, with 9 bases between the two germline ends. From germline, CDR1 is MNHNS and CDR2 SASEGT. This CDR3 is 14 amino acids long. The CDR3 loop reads CASSEVRGPYEQYF. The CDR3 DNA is TGTGCCAGCAGTGAAGTCAGGGGTCCCTACGAGCAGTACTTC.